This TCR beta chain was sequenced in a study of T cells after yellow fever vaccination (dated 2019 in TCRdb). Regarding the study in general: The SMART-Seq v4 Ultra Low Input RNA kit was used to prepare libraries from fractions with low cell numbers. Bulk TCR alpha and beta repertoires were sequenced longitudinally to track T-cell clones before and after primary and booster YFV17D yellow fever vaccination. The cohort comprised two healthy male donors, one aged 18 to 30 and one aged 30 to 39 years. Blood samples were taken at several timepoints before and after primary and secondary immunization, and bulk PBMC replicates and cell subsets were isolated.

On this clonotype: The antigen it recognizes is unknown. No qualities accompany the bases; no much larger clone lies one base away.

Results and caveats for the whole study, not just this receptor: FACS-sorted repertoires could contain abundant contaminating clonotypes from the bulk population, so computational filtering was required. The secondary T-cell response was found to be weaker but faster than the primary response, with a peak reached on day 5 rather than on day 15. A small share of clonotypes was detected in both CD4 and CD8 compartments, with the overlap likely arising from convergent recombination. After the booster, most of the clones that had expanded following primary vaccination were detected again (roughly 97% of CD4 and 80% to 90% of CD8), which suggests that memory was broadly maintained. Because the study included only a couple of donors, the extent to which the findings can be generalized is limited.

The instrument was an Illumina NovaSeq 6000. Synthesis of TCR cDNA relied on 5'RACE template switching, a step that introduced a universal primer site along with unique molecular identifiers. Priming for cDNA synthesis came from both the TCR alpha and TCR beta constant segments. Library amplification used two PCR steps, and the second PCR step added sample barcodes and sequencing adapters. Sequencing of libraries was done on Illumina HiSeq 2500 (2x100 bp) or NovaSeq (2x150 bp). As for how the authors treated the data: MIGEC was used to demultiplex reads and collapse the reads into UMI consensus sequences, and MiXCR was used for V(D)J alignment. Clonotypes responding to the vaccine were identified with edgeR on replicate PBMC samples, with the criteria of FDR below 0.01 and a log2 fold change above 5 up to day 15. CD4 or CD8 identity was assigned to each bulk clonotype according to whether the clonotype was present at higher abundance in the sequenced CD4 repertoire or the sequenced CD8 repertoire. In TCRdb, the public reads were trimmed at Q25 with fastp and aligned with MiXCR, with productive beta chains retained. When rows share a CDR3 protein, they turn into one entry using the most common DNA and genes. TCRdb, rather than the study authors, made the V and J calls. In this sample the table shows some 320,000 distinct CDR3 sequences, roughly 10% of which occur a single time. The top ten clonotypes cover about 3% of the sample.

What this sample's treatment or condition label stands for: live attenuated yellow fever vaccine strain. PBMCs were isolated from peripheral blood using a standard Ficoll-Paque protocol. CD4 and CD8 T-cell fractions were isolated with Dynabeads CD4 and CD8 positive selection kits. TriZol was used to extract RNA from bulk PBMCs, CD4 and CD8 fractions, and dextramer-positive and dextramer-negative fractions. The sample here was CD4+ T cells sorted from PBMCs, taken 45 days after the yellow fever booster vaccination. The source of this sequence is a man aged 18 to 30 who received the YFV17D yellow fever vaccine.

The nucleotide sequence reads TGTGCCAGCAGCAAACTGGAGACCCAGTACTTC. Its translation reads: CASSKLETQYF. The V gene is TRBV21-1 and the J gene is TRBJ2-5. TRBV21-1 is annotated as a pseudogene. The CDR3, from cysteine to phenylalanine, totals 11 residues. Only CDR3 DNA remains: 33 bases, in frame from the first base.